This T cell receptor (beta chain) comes out of a study of shared clonotypes between healthy human individuals. This CDR3 spans 13 amino acids. V lost 3 bases to trimming and J lost 3 bases, with 9 bases between them. Germline CDR1 reads SGHRS; CDR2 reads YFSETQ. General observations from the study: Expectations were that clonotype sharing among donors would be affected by sequencing depth.

The table came from immunoSEQ multiplex PCR; TCRdb's copy has only in-frame clones and leaves some out. The sample has about 490,000 clones; over 70% are singletons. On this clone: The antigen is not known. This sample includes further DNA sequences coding for the same CDR3.

The receptor comes from a middle-aged woman in good health. Some clones in this sample may be carry-over from other donors' samples. The source material was PBMCs. The chain recombines TRBV5-1 with TRBJ2-5; D is unclear. In nucleotides, the CDR3 is TGCGCCAGCAGCTCCCGGGTGGAAGAGACCCAGTACTTC. Protein sequence: CASSSRVEETQYF.